This section outlines one T cell receptor beta chain sequence together with its context. These data come from a study of T cells in Graves' hyperthyroidism and ophthalmopathy. Study background: Peripheral blood sampling occurred at initial diagnosis, before any treatment.

The CDR3 regions of TCR beta were amplified from RNA transcripts. HTBI primers were the set used in a first-round RT-PCR of the TCR CDR3. TCRdb reanalysed the multiplex PCR reads using MiXCR and keeps one entry per CDR3 protein. This table holds 500,000 to 750,000 distinct CDR3 sequences, less than 20% found once. The CDR3 runs 20 residues. The germline gives CDR1 GTSNPN, CDR2 SVGIG (reference sequence). Losses at the gene ends were 3 bases for V and 0 bases for J; bases not matched to a gene: 20. Recently diagnosed hyperthyroidism of less than 2 months' duration affected patients aged 18 to 65. Used for diagnoses were clinical symptoms, serum thyroxine and TRAb, thyroid ultrasound and orbital computed tomography.

The chain has TRBV30 and TRBJ1-5, with TRBD1 identical over 7 bases. The clonotype was recovered from a woman in her twenties or thirties with Graves' hyperthyroidism. The specimen was blood. In DNA form, the CDR3 reads TGTGCCTGGAGCCCGCCTAACAGGGGCGCCGCTACTCATAGCAATCAGCCCCAGCATTTT. Protein product: CAWSPPNRGAATHSNQPQHF.